The rows below give T cell receptor beta chains drawn from one sample of a study of read filtering for tumor transcriptome and immune sequencing. TCRdb ran MiXCR on the reads and lists one entry per CDR3 protein. This sample yields tens of thousands of distinct CDR3 sequences, of which about a fifth are seen a single time; roughly 13% belongs to the top ten. The sample was a population of CD138-negative cells sorted from bone marrow. The source of these receptors is a donor at least 40 years old with multiple myeloma. Each CDR3 is given with its conserved first and last residue. Each record gives: CDR3 protein, CDR3 DNA, V gene, D gene, J gene, clone size. The D gene is left open where the match is weak. Some rows mark clone size as missing; the rest say once, few, many or name a class of expanded clone.

CDR3 protein: CASSSVDVHF
CDR3 DNA: TGTGCCAGCAGCTCAGTAGATGTCCACTTC
V gene: TRBV5-5
D gene: .
J gene: TRBJ2-5
clone size: many

CDR3 protein: CASSLGQRETQYF
CDR3 DNA: TGCGCCAGCAGCCTCGGACAGCGAGAGACCCAGTACTTC
V gene: TRBV5-1
D gene: .
J gene: TRBJ2-5
clone size: many

CDR3 protein: CASSLAAWGVNEQFF
CDR3 DNA: TGTGCCAGCAGTTTAGCTGCGTGGGGTGTAAATGAGCAGTTCTTC
V gene: TRBV12-3/TRBV12-4
D gene: .
J gene: TRBJ2-1
clone size: many

CDR3 protein: CASSGWGPTINYGYTF
CDR3 DNA: TGTGCCAGCAGTGGTTGGGGGCCAACCATTAACTATGGCTACACCTTC
V gene: TRBV28
D gene: .
J gene: TRBJ1-2
clone size: .

CDR3 protein: CASSLSGTGTQETQYF
CDR3 DNA: TGTGCCAGCAGCTTATCGGGGACAGGGACACAAGAGACCCAGTACTTC
V gene: TRBV7-9
D gene: TRBD1
J gene: TRBJ2-5
clone size: many

CDR3 protein: CSVRKTQYF
CDR3 DNA: TGCAGTGTGCGAAAGACCCAGTACTTC
V gene: TRBV20-1
D gene: .
J gene: TRBJ2-5
clone size: many

CDR3 protein: CASVGDSSTDTQYF
CDR3 DNA: TGTGCCAGTGTGGGGGACAGTAGCACAGATACGCAGTATTTT
V gene: TRBV9
D gene: TRBD1
J gene: TRBJ2-3
clone size: many

CDR3 protein: CASSLGRGANEKLFF
CDR3 DNA: TGTGCCAGCAGTTTAGGCAGAGGGGCTAATGAAAAACTGTTTTTT
V gene: TRBV12-3/TRBV12-4
D gene: .
J gene: TRBJ1-4
clone size: many

CDR3 protein: CASSRAVRSNTEAFF
CDR3 DNA: TGTGCCAGCAGCCGCGCGGTTAGGTCTAACACTGAAGCTTTCTTT
V gene: TRBV5-6
D gene: .
J gene: TRBJ1-1
clone size: many

CDR3 protein: CASSRLDIQYF
CDR3 DNA: TGTGCCAGTAGTCGGCTGGACATTCAGTACTTC
V gene: TRBV19
D gene: .
J gene: TRBJ2-4
clone size: many

CDR3 protein: CASSLGGSTGELFF
CDR3 DNA: TGTGCCAGCAGCCTAGGGGGTTCCACCGGGGAGCTGTTTTTT
V gene: TRBV7-6
D gene: .
J gene: TRBJ2-2
clone size: many